The 22 T cell receptor beta chains below all came from one sample that was sequenced in a study of cytomegalovirus exposure and HLA in healthy donors. The PCR had 60 Vbeta and 13 Jbeta primers. Sequenced by immunoSEQ multiplex PCR; TCRdb stores in-frame clones only, minus some. Found here are more than 90,000 clones, 70% of them singletons; the top ten hold roughly 8.7%. Sequencing input: PBMCs. The receptors shown here come from a man aged 30 to 39 in good health and CMV-seropositive.

The CDR3 here is CASSETDYYGYTF. The CDR3 DNA is TGTGCCAGCAGTGAGACAGACTACTATGGCTACACCTTC. J is TRBJ1-2 and V is TRBV6-1, with D perhaps TRBD1 (5 bases). Per germline, CDR1 MNHNS and CDR2 SASEGT. The CDR3 sequence is 13 residues long. Deletions cut 3 bases from V and 3 bases from J, with 8 bases between.

The rearrangement joins TRBV5-1 to TRBJ2-7, with D maybe TRBD1 (5 bases). CDR1 and CDR2 from the germline V gene are SGHRS and YFSETQ. The CDR3 runs to 15 residues. Trimming stripped 0 bases from V and 3 bases from J, with 13 bases between. CDR3 nucleotide sequence: TGCGCCAGCAGCTTGGAGGGGCGCCCTTACTACGAGCAGTACTTC. Translated, it gives CASSLEGRPYYEQYF. The variable domain in full, with the rest retrieved from reference TRBV5-1 and TRBJ2-7, is KAGVTQTPRYLIKTRGQQVTLSCSPISGHRSVSWYQQTPGQGLQFLFEYFSETQRNKGNFPGRFSGRQFSNSRSEMNVSTLELGDSALYLCASSLEGRPYYEQYFGPGTRLTVT.

The table lists this clone with a few counts. The gene calls are TRBV7-3 and TRBJ1-1, with TRBD1 identical over 8 bases. With 5 bases clipped from V and 0 bases from J, the junction kept 2 bases outside the gene matches. Germline CDR1 is SGHTA and CDR2 is FQGTGA. CDR3 length: 14 residues. CDR3 sequence: CASSPTGVNTEAFF. The CDR3 DNA reads TGTGCCAGCAGCCCGACAGGGGTGAACACTGAAGCTTTCTTT. Full variable domain (outside the CDR3, taken from reference TRBV7-3 and TRBJ1-1): GAGVSQTPSNKVTEKGKYVELRCDPISGHTALYWYRQSLGQGPEFLIYFQGTGAADDSGLPNDRFFAVRPEGSVSTLKIQRTERGDSAVYLCASSPTGVNTEAFFGQGTRLTVV.

The chain joins TRBV6-4 to TRBJ2-2; 7 bases fit TRBD1. Germline CDR1 reads MRHNA; CDR2 reads SNTAGT. The CDR3 loop spans 17 amino acids. V dropped 3 bases and J dropped 5; count of bases not matched to a gene: 12. CDR3 loop: CASSEAVEQGRTGELFF. In DNA, the CDR3 is TGTGCCAGCAGTGAGGCGGTGGAACAGGGGCGAACCGGGGAGCTGTTTTTT.

This clone has just a few counts. One junction end does not reproduce the germline sequence, and a read error may be involved. The chain joins TRBV19 to TRBJ1-1; TRBD1 agrees at 7 bases. Germline lookup yields CDR1 LNHDA and CDR2 SQIVND (reference sequence). The CDR3 contains 18 residues. CDR3 loop: CASSTYPLRQGINIEAFF. The DNA of the CDR3 is TGTGCCAGTAGTACCTATCCCCTGAGACAGGGTATAAACATTGAAGCTTTCTTT.

The rearrangement joins TRBV5-1 to TRBJ1-1; possibly TRBD1 for D (6 bases). The CDR3 runs 16 residues. V lost 0 bases, J lost 5 bases, and 17 bases lay in between. Germline V lookup: CDR1 SGHRS, CDR2 YFSETQ. The CDR3 DNA follows: TGCGCCAGCAGCTTGGCCTCTGGGGGCGCAGAGACTGAAGCTTTCTTT. Its translation: CASSLASGGAETEAFF.

The CDR3 spells CASSLFWRTDTQYF. CDR3 DNA: TGCGCCAGCAGCTTGTTTTGGCGGACAGATACGCAGTATTTT. The chain is built from TRBV5-1 and TRBJ2-3; no clear D gene. Germline-derived CDR1 and CDR2 are SGHRS and YFSETQ. The CDR3 runs to 14 residues. The V gene lost 1 base and the J gene lost 3 bases, with 9 bases spanning the gap.

V gene TRBV9 combines with J gene TRBJ2-2, with D possibly matching TRBD2 (5 bases). The germline CDR1 and CDR2 sequences are SGDLS and YYNGEE. V gave up 3 bases and J gave up 1 base, with 16 bases separating them. The CDR3 is made up of 17 amino acids. DNA of the CDR3: TGTGCCAGCAGCGATCCCGGGGAAGGACTGAACACCGGGGAGCTGTTTTTT. It encodes CASSDPGEGLNTGELFF.

The chain recombines TRBV19 with TRBJ1-5; 8 bases map to TRBD1. Germline V lookup: CDR1 LNHDA, CDR2 SQIVND (reference sequence). The CDR3 is 15 residues long. After removal of 4 bases from V and 2 bases from J, the junction contained 4 bases not matched to a gene. CDR3 nucleotides: TGTGCCAGTAGTACAGGGGGCGCGGGCAATCAGCCCCAGCATTTT. This gives the protein CASSTGGAGNQPQHF.

The chain is built from TRBV4-1 and TRBJ1-1; D remains unclear. The germline V gene has CDR1 MGHRA and CDR2 YSYEKL. Trimming pared 0 bases from V and 1 base from J, leaving 9 bases between. The CDR3 is made up of 15 amino acids. This CDR3 is CASSQDGSGNTEAFF. The CDR3 DNA follows: TGCGCCAGCAGCCAAGATGGGAGCGGGAACACTGAAGCTTTCTTT.

The chain has TRBV6-1 and TRBJ2-3; the match to TRBD1 covers 7 bases. Per germline, CDR1 MNHNS and CDR2 SASEGT. This CDR3 region has 13 residues. Trimming at V came to 7 bases and at J to 2 bases, leaving 3 bases not matched to a gene. The chain's CDR3 is CASNRGATDTQYF. The CDR3 DNA is TGTGCCAGCAACAGGGGCGCCACAGATACGCAGTATTTT.

The chain recombines TRBV29-1 with TRBJ1-2; 7 bases agree with TRBD1. Germline V gene lookup returns CDR1 SQVTM and CDR2 ANQGSEA. The junction had 11 bases not matched to a gene; V was cut back by 0 bases and J by 4 bases. CDR3 size: 16 residues. The CDR3: CSVEDGRQGIPYGYTF. The CDR3 coding sequence is TGCAGCGTTGAAGACGGAAGACAGGGCATCCCCTATGGCTACACCTTC.

CDR3 sequence (DNA): TGTGCCAGCAGCTTACAGGGGAAAGGACTAATTTCAAACTATGGCTACACCTTC. Translated, it gives CASSLQGKGLISNYGYTF. The chain joins TRBV5-6 to TRBJ1-2; 7 bases are a match to TRBD1. The V segment lost 2 bases and the J segment 2 bases; nucleotides outside the gene matches: 15. Germline V gene lookup returns CDR1 SGHDT and CDR2 YYEEEE. This CDR3 is 18 amino acids long.

V usage is TRBV25-1 and J usage is TRBJ2-1; 13 bases are a match to TRBD2. This CDR3 is 16 amino acids long. From germline, CDR1 is MGHDK and CDR2 SYGVNS. Losses at the gene ends were 1 base for V and 8 bases for J; bases not matched to a gene: 5. CDR3 nucleotides: TGTGCCAGCAGTGAATCACTAGCGGGGGGGCGTGATGAGCAGTTCTTC. The encoded protein is CASSESLAGGRDEQFF.

This clone showed up just a few times. The CDR3 DNA reads as TGCGCCAGCAGCTTAGACAGCCGCTATGGCTACACCTTC. Translation gives CASSLDSRYGYTF. The chain recombines TRBV5-1 with TRBJ1-2; a weak D match, TRBD1 (5 bases). Between the trimmed V and J ends, which lost 2 bases and 4 bases, there was a span of 9 bases. Germline loops: CDR1 SGHRS, CDR2 YFSETQ. This CDR3 is built from 13 residues. The full variable domain, completed using reference TRBV5-1 and TRBJ1-2, is KAGVTQTPRYLIKTRGQQVTLSCSPISGHRSVSWYQQTPGQGLQFLFEYFSETQRNKGNFPGRFSGRQFSNSRSEMNVSTLELGDSALYLCASSLDSRYGYTFGSGTRLTVV.

The chain recombines TRBV7-2 with TRBJ2-1, with D maybe TRBD2 (5 bases). Germline V gene sequence: CDR1 SGHTA, CDR2 FQGNSA. This CDR3 has 14 residues. V lost 4 bases to trimming and J lost 4 bases, with 11 bases between them. CDR3 coding DNA: TGTGCCAGCAGCTCCCGGAGAGGGTACAATGAGCAGTTCTTC. Translated: CASSSRRGYNEQFF.

The V and J genes are TRBV29-1 and TRBJ1-1; D is uncertain. Between the trimmed V and J ends, which lost 3 bases and 0 bases, there was a span of 8 bases. Germline CDR1 and CDR2: SQVTM and ANQGSEA. The CDR3 contains 13 residues. The DNA of the CDR3 is TGCAGCGTTGAGACACGGATGAACACTGAAGCTTTCTTT. Protein: CSVETRMNTEAFF.

This clone was counted a single time. The germline gene is not matched at one end of the junction; a read error may be the cause. The chain is built from TRBV5-1 and TRBJ1-1; 8 bases line up with TRBD1. Germline V lookup: CDR1 SGHRS, CDR2 YFSETQ. The CDR3 runs 14 residues. CDR3 sequence: CANSSGQENTEAFF. The CDR3 DNA is TGCGCCAACAGCTCGGGACAGGAGAACACTGAAGCTTTCTTT.

The genes are TRBV7-6 and TRBJ2-7; D is ambiguous. The CDR3 length is 12 residues. CDR1 and CDR2 (germline): SGHVS, FNYEAQ. The germline V and J ends were trimmed by 5 bases and 4 bases, with 9 bases remaining between them. The CDR3 DNA reads as TGTGCCAGCAGCCTCCCGGTATACGAGCAGTACTTC. It specifies CASSLPVYEQYF. The full variable domain, with the rest looked up from reference TRBV7-6 and TRBJ2-7, is GAGVSQSPRYKVTKRGQDVALRCDPISGHVSLYWYRQALGQGPEFLTYFNYEAQQDKSGLPNDRFSAERPEGSISTLTIQRTEQRDSAMYRCASSLPVYEQYFGPGTRLTVT.

The chain carries TRBV29-1 and TRBJ1-1; perhaps TRBD1 as D (6 bases). The CDR3 extends over 13 amino acids. The germline V gene encodes CDR1 SQVTM and CDR2 ANQGSEA. The V end was cut by 2 bases, the J end by 7 bases, with 14 bases between. As DNA, the CDR3 is TGCAGCGTTGAATGGGGGACACCCTTTGAAGCTTTCTTT. As protein: CSVEWGTPFEAFF.

The CDR3 DNA reads TGTGCCATCAGTGCGAGCGGGGGGCAGGACGAGCAGTACTTC. It specifies CAISASGGQDEQYF. The J gene is TRBJ2-5, the V gene TRBV10-3; 9 bases map to TRBD2. The J call is in doubt because the DNA end fits TRBJ2-7 better. The CDR3 runs to 14 residues. CDR1 ENHRY and CDR2 SYGVKD come from the germline V gene.

For this clone: The sample contains more than one DNA sequence encoding this CDR3. This chain links TRBV27 with TRBJ2-2; 10 bases align to TRBD1. Germline V gene data show CDR1 as MNHEY and CDR2 as SMNVEV (reference sequence). The ends lost 5 bases at V and 3 bases at J; junction bases unmatched: 15. This CDR3 is built from 19 residues. For the CDR3, the DNA is TGTGCCAGCAGTCCACCAGGAGGAGGACAGGGGGTCGACACCGGGGAGCTGTTTTTT. Protein sequence: CASSPPGGGQGVDTGELFF.